This T cell receptor beta chain was recovered during a study of blood T cell repertoires in COVID-19. As for the study in general: There were acute and convalescent COVID-19 samples, and they came from the United States, Italy and Spain.

Here immunoSEQ multiplex PCR was the method, and the copy in TCRdb shows in-frame clones only, minus some. This table has around 70,000 clones, over 85% appearing once. The CDR3 runs to 11 residues. Trimming took 5 bases from V and 10 from J, leaving 11 bases between them. Germline V gives CDR1 MNHNS, CDR2 SASEGT. The chain employs TRBV6-1 and TRBJ1-1; D perhaps matches TRBD1 (5 bases). The receptor's source is a man over 45 with acute or convalescent COVID-19. The sequencing input was peripheral blood. The CDR3 DNA reads as TGTGCCAGCAGTTCACGGGACTCAGCTTTCTTT. Translation: CASSSRDSAFF.